This TCR beta chain was profiled in a study of regulatory T cells in long-lasting Graves disease. Time point given: newly diagnosed GD, antithyroid drugs for less than 3 months. RNA isolated from PBMCs was used to make the TCR library. The guidelines of the American Thyroid Association were the basis for diagnosing Graves' disease. CDR3-region Arm-PCR and iRepertoire HTBI primers produced the TCR beta libraries. TCRdb reanalysed the multiplex PCR reads using MiXCR and keeps one entry per CDR3 protein. Altogether about 350,000 distinct CDR3 sequences are present, over 15% being singletons, with the ten largest covering 25% to 30%. This clonotype came up many times. Its target is unknown. The germline V and J ends were trimmed by 7 bases and 9 bases, with 16 bases remaining between them. The CDR3 loop spans 13 amino acids. Study results and caveats: Segments TRBV28, TRBJ1-2 and TRBJ2-5 showed preferential usage in persistent disease.

This same sample was also taken into another study, of T cells in Graves' hyperthyroidism and ophthalmopathy.

The material sequenced was peripheral blood mononuclear cells (PBMCs), taken at new diagnosis, from a patient treated with antithyroid drugs. The chain carries TRBV12-3 or TRBV12-4 and TRBJ1-5; a weak D match, TRBD1 (6 bases). This clonotype was sampled from a man aged 35 to 55 with Graves disease. The CDR3 sequence: CASTTRGAGPQHF. The CDR3 DNA reads TGTGCCAGCACCACACGGGGGGCCGGGCCCCAGCATTTT.